This T cell receptor (beta chain) was retrieved from a study of shared clonotypes between healthy human individuals. Findings and caveats of the study: Limitation of the genetic and exposure-history diversity represented came from the few donors.

Donation came from healthy HIV-negative adults that had no recent acute infections or vaccinations. Only in-frame clones appear in the TCRdb table, and some are missing; sequencing was by immunoSEQ multiplex PCR. The table records 1.6 million or so clones, roughly 96% of them present only once. A note on this clone: Its antigen is not known.

V was pared by 7 bases and J by 2 bases, with 7 bases of the junction left unmatched. The CDR3 consists of 15 residues. The V gene's germline CDR1 is ENHRY and CDR2 SYGVKD. This receptor was obtained from a man in his thirties or forties in good health. J is TRBJ2-7 and V is TRBV10-3; 11 nucleotides line up with TRBD2. The sample comprised naive CD4+ T cells sorted from blood. Subset reported: CD45RA+ positively selected. This CDR3 is CAITKGTSGTYEQYF. CDR3 nucleotides: TGTGCCATCACCAAAGGGACTAGCGGTACCTACGAGCAGTACTTC.